This entry describes one T cell receptor beta chain. The data were obtained in a study of T cell changes during pregnancy in multiple sclerosis. Produced via immunoSEQ multiplex PCR; TCRdb's table is partial and in-frame only. The sample lists about 98,000 clones, roughly nine tenths seen once, with approximately 2% in the top ten. Germline loops: CDR1 SGHAT, CDR2 FQNNGV. The CDR3 extends over 17 amino acids. Germline trimming cut 4 bases from V and 7 bases from J; bases unmatched to any gene: 13. This chain links TRBV11-2 with TRBJ2-2, with TRBD2 matching over 9 bases. The source material was peripheral blood, sampled after pregnancy. The sequence derives from a female donor in good health, enrolled as a control in a pregnancy study. CDR3 region: CASSWRSGRKLGGELFF. DNA of the CDR3: TGTGCCAGCAGCTGGAGGAGCGGGAGGAAATTGGGCGGGGAGCTGTTTTTT.